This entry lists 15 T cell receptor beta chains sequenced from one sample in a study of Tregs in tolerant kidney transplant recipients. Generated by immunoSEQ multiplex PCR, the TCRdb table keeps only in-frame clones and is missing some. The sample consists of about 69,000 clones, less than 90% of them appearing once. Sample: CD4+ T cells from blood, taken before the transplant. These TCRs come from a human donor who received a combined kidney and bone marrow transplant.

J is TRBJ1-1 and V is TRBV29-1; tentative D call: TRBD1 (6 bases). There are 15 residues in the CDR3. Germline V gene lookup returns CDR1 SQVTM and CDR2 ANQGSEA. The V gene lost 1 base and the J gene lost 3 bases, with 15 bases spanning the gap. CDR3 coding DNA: TGCAGCGTTGAAGGATGGGGGGGGGCGGACACTGAAGCTTTCTTT. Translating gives CSVEGWGGADTEAFF.

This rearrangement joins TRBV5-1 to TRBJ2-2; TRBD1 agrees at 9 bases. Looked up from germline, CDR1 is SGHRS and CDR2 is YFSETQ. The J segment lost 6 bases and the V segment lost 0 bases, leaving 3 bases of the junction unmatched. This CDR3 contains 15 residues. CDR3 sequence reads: CASSLGTGEAGELFF. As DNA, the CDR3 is TGCGCCAGCAGCTTGGGGACAGGGGAGGCCGGGGAGCTGTTTTTT.

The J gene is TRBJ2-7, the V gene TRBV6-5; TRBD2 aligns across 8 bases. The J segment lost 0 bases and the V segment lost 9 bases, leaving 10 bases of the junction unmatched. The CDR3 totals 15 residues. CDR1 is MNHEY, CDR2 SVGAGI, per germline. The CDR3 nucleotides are TGTGCCAGTAAGACTTCTAGCGGGCCCTCCTACGAGCAGTACTTC. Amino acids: CASKTSSGPSYEQYF.

This chain's CDR3 is CASSQVYFLLNEQFF. As DNA, the CDR3 is TGTGCCAGCAGCCAAGTGTATTTCCTCCTCAATGAGCAGTTCTTC. The V and J genes are TRBV4-2 and TRBJ2-1; no clear D gene. In germline, CDR1 is LGHNA, CDR2 YNFKEQ. This CDR3 comprises 15 residues. Trimming pared 1 base from V and 6 bases from J, leaving 13 bases between.

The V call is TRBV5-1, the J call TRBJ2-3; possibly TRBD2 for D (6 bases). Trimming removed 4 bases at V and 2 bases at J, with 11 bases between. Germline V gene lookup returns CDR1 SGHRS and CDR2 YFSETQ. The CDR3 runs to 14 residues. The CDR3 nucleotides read TGCGCCAGCAGCGTTGGGGGGTACACAGATACGCAGTATTTT. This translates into CASSVGGYTDTQYF. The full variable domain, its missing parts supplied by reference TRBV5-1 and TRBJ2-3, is KAGVTQTPRYLIKTRGQQVTLSCSPISGHRSVSWYQQTPGQGLQFLFEYFSETQRNKGNFPGRFSGRQFSNSRSEMNVSTLELGDSALYLCASSVGGYTDTQYFGPGTRLTVL.

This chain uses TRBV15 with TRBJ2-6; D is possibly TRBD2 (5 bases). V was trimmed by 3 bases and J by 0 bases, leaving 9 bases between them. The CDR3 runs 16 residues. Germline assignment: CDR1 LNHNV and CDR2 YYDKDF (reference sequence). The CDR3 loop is CATSSERNSGANVLTF. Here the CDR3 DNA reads TGTGCCACCAGCAGCGAGCGGAACTCTGGGGCCAACGTCCTGACTTTC.

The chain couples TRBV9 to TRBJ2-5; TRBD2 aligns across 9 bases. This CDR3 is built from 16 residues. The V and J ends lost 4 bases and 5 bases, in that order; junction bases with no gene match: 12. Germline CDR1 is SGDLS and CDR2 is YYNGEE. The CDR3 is CASSPHSSGSYETQYF. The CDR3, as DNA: TGTGCCAGCAGCCCCCATAGTAGCGGGAGTTATGAGACCCAGTACTTC.

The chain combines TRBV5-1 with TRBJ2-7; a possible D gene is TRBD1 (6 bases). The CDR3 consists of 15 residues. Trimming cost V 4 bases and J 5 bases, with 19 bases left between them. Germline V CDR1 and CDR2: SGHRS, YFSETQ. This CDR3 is CASSLIEGTPHEQYF. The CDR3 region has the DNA TGCGCCAGCAGCCTTATCGAGGGGACACCCCACGAGCAGTACTTC. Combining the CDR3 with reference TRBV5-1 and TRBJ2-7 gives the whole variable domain KAGVTQTPRYLIKTRGQQVTLSCSPISGHRSVSWYQQTPGQGLQFLFEYFSETQRNKGNFPGRFSGRQFSNSRSEMNVSTLELGDSALYLCASSLIEGTPHEQYFGPGTRLTVT.

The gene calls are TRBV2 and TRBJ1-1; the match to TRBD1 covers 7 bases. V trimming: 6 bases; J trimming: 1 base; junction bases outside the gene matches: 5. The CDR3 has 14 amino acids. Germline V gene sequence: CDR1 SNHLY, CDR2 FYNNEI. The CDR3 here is CASRNTGENTEAFF. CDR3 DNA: TGTGCCAGCAGGAACACAGGGGAGAACACTGAAGCTTTCTTT. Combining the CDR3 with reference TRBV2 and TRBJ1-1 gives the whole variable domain EPEVTQTPSHQVTQMGQEVILRCVPISNHLYFYWYRQILGQKVEFLVSFYNNEISEKSEIFDDQFSVERPDGSNFTLKIRSTKLEDSAMYFCASRNTGENTEAFFGQGTRLTVV.

Here the CDR3 DNA reads TGTGCCAGCAGAAGCTCAGGGGGCGATGAGCAGTTCTTC. It yields the protein CASRSSGGDEQFF. This chain joins TRBV27 and TRBJ2-1, with 8 bases lining up with TRBD1. Per germline, CDR1 MNHEY and CDR2 SMNVEV (reference sequence). After removal of 6 bases from V and 8 bases from J, the junction contained 6 bases not matched to a gene. This CDR3 contains 13 residues.

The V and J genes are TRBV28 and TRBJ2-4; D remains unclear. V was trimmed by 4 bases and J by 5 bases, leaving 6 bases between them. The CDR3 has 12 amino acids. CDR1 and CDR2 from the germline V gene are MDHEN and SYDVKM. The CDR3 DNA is TGTGCCAGCAGTTCCTCGGAAAACATTCAGTACTTC. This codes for CASSSSENIQYF.

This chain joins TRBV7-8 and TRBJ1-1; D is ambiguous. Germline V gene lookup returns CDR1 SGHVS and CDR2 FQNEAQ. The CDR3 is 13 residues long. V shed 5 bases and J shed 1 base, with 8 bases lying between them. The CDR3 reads CASSPTGNTEAFF. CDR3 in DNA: TGTGCCAGCAGCCCTACGGGGAACACTGAAGCTTTCTTT. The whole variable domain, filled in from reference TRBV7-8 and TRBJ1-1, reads GAGVSQSPRYKVAKRGQDVALRCDPISGHVSLFWYQQALGQGPEFLTYFQNEAQLDKSGLPSDRFFAERPEGSVSTLKIQRTQQEDSAVYLCASSPTGNTEAFFGQGTRLTVV.

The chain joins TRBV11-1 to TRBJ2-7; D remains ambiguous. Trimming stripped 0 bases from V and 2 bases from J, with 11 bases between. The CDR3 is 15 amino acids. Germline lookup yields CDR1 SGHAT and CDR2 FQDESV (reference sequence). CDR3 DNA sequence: TGTGCCAGCAGCTTAGCCCCTGGCAGTACCTACGAGCAGTACTTC. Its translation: CASSLAPGSTYEQYF.

The CDR3 nucleotides are TGTGCTAGTGGTTTGGGACTAGCGGTCACAGATACGCAGTATTTT. Protein product: CASGLGLAVTDTQYF. The genes are TRBV12-5 and TRBJ2-3, with 9 nucleotides matching TRBD2. Losses at the gene ends were 1 base for V and 2 bases for J; bases not matched to a gene: 1. This CDR3 is 15 amino acids long. Germline lookup yields CDR1 LGHNT and CDR2 FRNRAP.

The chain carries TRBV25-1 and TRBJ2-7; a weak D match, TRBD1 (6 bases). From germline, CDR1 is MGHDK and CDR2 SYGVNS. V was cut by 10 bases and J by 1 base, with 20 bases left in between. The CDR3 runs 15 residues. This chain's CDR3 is CATTAFQDRSYEQYF. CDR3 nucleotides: TGTGCCACCACAGCTTTCCAGGACAGATCCTACGAGCAGTACTTC.